This T cell receptor (beta chain) was captured by sequencing in a study of blood T cell repertoires in COVID-19. Study information: Both acute and convalescent COVID-19 samples were obtained from the United States, Italy and Spain. T cells, B-cell-depleted T cells, or PBMCs provided the cDNA or gDNA that served as material.

In its sample, this clone was seen once. Germline V gives CDR1 MDHEN, CDR2 SYDVKM. Trimming removed 7 bases from V and 4 bases from J, with 10 bases in between. The CDR3 has 13 residues. Per the original methods: Nucleated cell counts were estimated from reference gene primer amplification. Here immunoSEQ multiplex PCR was the method, and the copy in TCRdb shows in-frame clones only, minus some. The DNA was the basis for D and trimming; V, J and clone size are from that table. The table lists roughly 250,000 clones, approximately 87% of them singletons. This sequence originates from a human donor in a cohort sampled during active COVID-19. Sequencing input: peripheral blood. This chain links TRBV28 with TRBJ2-2; no firm D call. CDR3 protein: CASKDGGTGELFF. As DNA, the CDR3 is TGTGCCAGCAAAGACGGCGGCACCGGGGAGCTGTTTTTT.